Each of the 27 T cell receptor beta chains below was sequenced from the same sample in a study of glioma-infiltrating T cells after dendritic cell vaccination. TCRdb's copy holds only in-frame clones and misses some; the assay was immunoSEQ multiplex PCR. The sample shows 60,000 to 70,000 clones, more than 75% of them seen only once. The starting material was blood, obtained before dendritic cell vaccination. These receptor sequences come from a human donor with glioblastoma.

Here the CDR3 reads CASSEARTGGGTQYF. CDR3 in DNA: TGTGCCAGCAGTGAAGCGCGGACAGGGGGAGGGACCCAGTACTTC. The rearrangement uses TRBV2 and TRBJ2-5; 10 nucleotides agree with TRBD1. The length of the CDR3 is 15 residues. CDR1 and CDR2 from the germline V gene are SNHLY and FYNNEI. The ends lost 0 bases at V and 7 bases at J; junction bases unmatched: 5. Looking up the rest from reference TRBV2 and TRBJ2-5 gives the full variable domain: EPEVTQTPSHQVTQMGQEVILRCVPISNHLYFYWYRQILGQKVEFLVSFYNNEISEKSEIFDDQFSVERPDGSNFTLKIRSTKLEDSAMYFCASSEARTGGGTQYFGPGTRLLVL.

This chain uses TRBV28 with TRBJ1-2, with D perhaps TRBD1 (5 bases). The CDR3 contains 13 residues. Germline loops: CDR1 MDHEN, CDR2 SYDVKM. Between the trimmed V and J ends, which lost 7 bases and 2 bases, there was a span of 11 bases. The CDR3 loop reads CASKFAGNYGYTF. The CDR3 DNA follows: TGTGCCAGCAAGTTTGCAGGGAACTATGGCTACACCTTC.

As regards this clone: A junction end diverges from the germline sequence, so it may reflect a read error. The chain couples TRBV4-1 to TRBJ1-6; D perhaps matches TRBD1 (5 bases). CDR3 length: 15 residues. Germline V gene sequence: CDR1 MGHRA, CDR2 YSYEKL. In nucleotides, the CDR3 is TGCGCCAGCAACCAAGATGGGGGGACGGGTTCACCCCTCCACTTT. It codes for CASNQDGGTGSPLHF.

The V call is TRBV29-1, the J call TRBJ1-2; 9 bases line up with TRBD1. This CDR3 is 12 amino acids long. The ends lost 5 bases at V and 10 bases at J; junction bases unmatched: 8. Germline V gene lookup returns CDR1 SQVTM and CDR2 ANQGSEA. The CDR3: CSVRLGTGPYTF. CDR3 coding DNA: TGCAGCGTTCGCTTGGGGACAGGGCCCTACACCTTC.

The chain combines TRBV11-3 with TRBJ2-5; TRBD1 matches 9 bases. The CDR3 is 15 amino acids. Looked up from germline, CDR1 is SGHNT and CDR2 is YENEEA. V was clipped by 5 bases and J by 2 bases; unmatched bases: 6. The CDR3 DNA follows: TGTGCCAGCAGCACCCGACAGGGGGGACAAGAGACCCAGTACTTC. It specifies CASSTRQGGQETQYF.

The rearrangement uses TRBV14 and TRBJ1-4; D unclear. The CDR3 is made up of 12 amino acids. The V end lost 0 bases, the J end lost 11 bases, and 7 bases lay between the germline ends. Germline CDR1 reads SGHDN; CDR2 reads FVKESK. The CDR3 DNA follows: TGTGCCAGCAGCCAAGATGGTCGGAAACTGTTTTTT. Translation: CASSQDGRKLFF. Filled out from reference TRBV14 and TRBJ1-4, the complete variable domain reads EAGVTQFPSHSVIEKGQTVTLRCDPISGHDNLYWYRRVMGKEIKFLLHFVKESKQDESGMPNNRFLAERTGGTYSTLKVQPAELEDSGVYFCASSQDGRKLFFGSGTQLSVL.

A single count supports this clone. V usage is TRBV10-3 and J usage is TRBJ1-5, with 7 bases lining up with TRBD1. Germline lookup yields CDR1 ENHRY and CDR2 SYGVKD. This CDR3 is built from 13 residues. J gave up 3 bases and V 7 bases, and 3 bases lay outside the gene matches. The CDR3 DNA is TGTGCCATCACCGGGACAGTCAATCAGCCCCAGCATTTT. Protein: CAITGTVNQPQHF.

With respect to this clone: Germline and junction disagree at one end, which may indicate a read error. In the same sample, other DNA sequences code for this CDR3. The chain employs TRBV7-7 and TRBJ2-5, with TRBD2 matching 10 bases. Per germline, CDR1 SSHAT and CDR2 FNYEAQ (reference sequence). The CDR3 is 15 residues long. CDR3 residues: CASSLLAGGQETQYF. The CDR3 DNA is TGTGCTAGCAGCTTGTTAGCGGGGGGCCAAGAGACCCAGTACTTC.

The gene calls are TRBV9 and TRBJ2-1; D might be TRBD1 (6 bases). The length of the CDR3 is 14 residues. CDR1 and CDR2 from the germline V gene are SGDLS and YYNGEE. Trimming removed 1 base at V and 10 bases at J, with 15 bases between. For the CDR3, the DNA is TGTGCCAGCAGCGTACTCACCGACAGGAGCGAGCAGTTCTTC. Translated: CASSVLTDRSEQFF.

The chain uses TRBV28 and TRBJ1-5; 7 bases agree with TRBD1. Germline lookup yields CDR1 MDHEN and CDR2 SYDVKM. The CDR3 is 14 residues long. After removal of 7 bases from V and 5 bases from J, the junction contained 8 bases not matched to a gene. Here the CDR3 DNA reads TGTGCCAGCACCCTAGGACAGGCCCATCAGCCCCAGCATTTT. Its translation: CASTLGQAHQPQHF.

J is TRBJ2-7 and V is TRBV5-4, with D possibly matching TRBD1 (5 bases). V lost 2 bases and J lost 0, with 9 bases in between. This CDR3 has 14 residues. Germline CDR1 SGHNT, CDR2 YYREEE (reference sequence). The CDR3 sequence is CASSLPGRSYEQYF. CDR3 nucleotide sequence: TGTGCCAGCAGCTTACCAGGGCGCTCCTACGAGCAGTACTTC.

On this clone itself: The sample contains more than one DNA sequence encoding this CDR3. The genes are TRBV5-1 and TRBJ2-2, with D maybe TRBD2 (6 bases). This CDR3 comprises 14 residues. Germline lookup yields CDR1 SGHRS and CDR2 YFSETQ. The V and J ends lost 0 bases and 5 bases respectively, with 8 bases between them. Written as DNA, the CDR3 is TGCGCCAGCAGCTTGGATGGGGGGACCGGGGAGCTGTTTTTT. It translates to CASSLDGGTGELFF.

The V and J genes are TRBV7-9 and TRBJ1-2, with TRBD1 as a possible D gene (6 bases). The V end was cut by 10 bases, the J end by 6 bases, with 12 bases between. The CDR3 length is 11 residues. The germline gives CDR1 SEHNR, CDR2 FQNEAQ (reference sequence). In DNA, the CDR3 is TGTGCCATACAGGGTTTGGATGGCTACACCTTC. It is translated as CAIQGLDGYTF.

This chain connects TRBV27 to TRBJ1-5; the match to TRBD1 covers 7 bases. Germline CDR1 and CDR2: MNHEY and SMNVEV (reference sequence). The CDR3 extends over 14 amino acids. With 3 bases clipped from V and 5 bases from J, the junction kept 4 bases outside the gene matches. CDR3 nucleotides: TGTGCCAGCAGTTTGAACAGGGGCCATCAGCCCCAGCATTTT. Translation gives CASSLNRGHQPQHF.

The chain combines TRBV7-9 with TRBJ1-2; 9 bases match TRBD1. Trimming removed 5 bases from V and 4 bases from J; junction bases left unmatched: 8. Germline V gene data show CDR1 as SEHNR and CDR2 as FQNEAQ (reference sequence). The CDR3 contains 15 residues. Here the CDR3 reads CASSPIRDRAYGYTF. CDR3 bases: TGTGCCAGCAGCCCTATCCGGGACAGGGCCTATGGCTACACCTTC.

The V gene is TRBV2, the J gene TRBJ2-1, with 12 bases lining up with TRBD2. The CDR3 contains 20 residues. Per germline, CDR1 SNHLY and CDR2 FYNNEI. J gave up 2 bases and V 4 bases, and 15 bases lay outside the gene matches. CDR3 coding DNA: TGTGCCAGCAGTGGGGCGACGGCCTCTAGCGGGGGGGCCCCCTACAATGAGCAGTTCTTC. Protein: CASSGATASSGGAPYNEQFF. Combining the CDR3 with reference TRBV2 and TRBJ2-1 gives the whole variable domain EPEVTQTPSHQVTQMGQEVILRCVPISNHLYFYWYRQILGQKVEFLVSFYNNEISEKSEIFDDQFSVERPDGSNFTLKIRSTKLEDSAMYFCASSGATASSGGAPYNEQFFGPGTRLTVL.

The rearrangement links TRBV30 to TRBJ2-1, with 7 positions matching TRBD2. Trimming removed 3 bases from V and 4 bases from J; junction bases left unmatched: 12. This CDR3 contains 16 residues. The V gene's germline CDR1 is GTSNPN and CDR2 SVGIG (reference sequence). This CDR3 is CAWSLGLGRVYNEQFF. The CDR3 DNA follows: TGTGCCTGGAGCCTAGGACTGGGGAGGGTATACAATGAGCAGTTCTTC. The full variable domain, in which reference TRBV30 and TRBJ2-1 provide the parts outside the CDR3, is SQTIHQWPATLVQPVGSPLSLECTVEGTSNPNLYWYRQAAGRGLQLLFYSVGIGQISSEVPQNLSASRPQDRQFILSSKKLLLSDSGFYLCAWSLGLGRVYNEQFFGPGTRLTVL.

V gene TRBV4-2 combines with J gene TRBJ2-3; 7 bases agree with TRBD1. CDR1 LGHNA and CDR2 YNFKEQ come from the germline V gene. J was trimmed by 2 bases and V by 0 bases; bases with no gene match: 8. The CDR3 runs to 17 residues. The CDR3 coding sequence is TGTGCCAGCAGCCAAGACCGGCAGAGGGGGCTCACAGATACGCAGTATTTT. Translated: CASSQDRQRGLTDTQYF.

This clone was detected only a few times. The chain couples TRBV25-1 to TRBJ1-3, with D unresolved. The germline CDR1 and CDR2 sequences are MGHDK and SYGVNS. The V and J ends lost 3 bases and 4 bases respectively, with 13 bases between them. The CDR3 spans 15 residues. In nucleotides, the CDR3 is TGTGCCAGCAGTGACCTCCGGGGTACAGGAAACACCATATATTTT. It encodes CASSDLRGTGNTIYF.

The V call is TRBV7-2, the J call TRBJ1-3, with D unclear. Germline V gene lookup returns CDR1 SGHTA and CDR2 FQGNSA. V lost 6 bases, J lost 4 bases, and 16 bases lay in between. The CDR3 length is 15 residues. The CDR3 nucleotides read TGTGCCAGCAGATCCAAGCTCGGAGGGGGAAACACCATATATTTT. Its protein product is CASRSKLGGGNTIYF. Looking up the rest from reference TRBV7-2 and TRBJ1-3 gives the full variable domain: GAGVSQSPSNKVTEKGKDVELRCDPISGHTALYWYRQSLGQGLEFLIYFQGNSAPDKSGLPSDRFSAERTGGSVSTLTIQRTQQEDSAVYLCASRSKLGGGNTIYFGEGSWLTVV.

The chain combines TRBV19 with TRBJ1-2, with D perhaps TRBD1 (5 bases). The germline V gene encodes CDR1 LNHDA and CDR2 SQIVND (reference sequence). This CDR3 is 13 amino acids long. Trimming left V 3 bases short and J 5 bases short, with 10 bases between. Here the CDR3 DNA reads TGTGCCAGTAGTATCCCGACAGCGTATGGCTACACCTTC. This sequence encodes CASSIPTAYGYTF.

The chain combines TRBV5-4 with TRBJ2-6, with 7 positions matching TRBD1. This CDR3 region has 15 residues. Trimming took 2 bases from V and 2 from J; bases not matched to a gene: 1. CDR1 is SGHNT and CDR2 is YYREEE in the germline V gene (reference sequence). CDR3 region: CASSFDRAGANVLTF. The CDR3 DNA is TGTGCCAGCAGCTTTGACAGGGCTGGGGCCAACGTCCTGACTTTC.

The chain is built from TRBV13 and TRBJ1-1; 8 bases align to TRBD1. The length of the CDR3 is 16 residues. Trimming cost V 3 bases and J 1 base; bases outside gene matches: 7. Germline CDR1 and CDR2: PRHDT and FYEKMQ (reference sequence). This CDR3 reads CASSFDRGGWNTEAFF. DNA of the CDR3: TGTGCCAGCAGCTTTGACAGGGGAGGTTGGAACACTGAAGCTTTCTTT.

V gene TRBV19 combines with J gene TRBJ2-1; TRBD2 matches at 8 bases. This CDR3 comprises 15 residues. Germline V lookup: CDR1 LNHDA, CDR2 SQIVND (reference sequence). J gave up 7 bases and V 2 bases, and 7 bases lay outside the gene matches. The chain's CDR3 is CASSIPRQRGNEQFF. CDR3 sequence (DNA): TGTGCCAGTAGTATACCGCGGCAGCGGGGGAATGAGCAGTTCTTC.

The chain carries TRBV5-4 and TRBJ1-2; D ambiguous. This CDR3 region has 13 residues. Trimming removed 4 bases from V and 4 bases from J, with 11 bases in between. From germline, CDR1 is SGHNT and CDR2 YYREEE (reference sequence). The CDR3 reads CASSLSPFYGYTF. The CDR3 bases are TGTGCCAGCAGCCTTTCCCCGTTCTATGGCTACACCTTC.

CDR3 DNA: TGTGCCAGCAGCTTAGCACGGGGTATGGACACCGGGGAGCTGTTTTTT. Translating gives CASSLARGMDTGELFF. V is TRBV7-6 and J is TRBJ2-2, with D maybe TRBD2 (5 bases). Germline loops: CDR1 SGHVS, CDR2 FNYEAQ. CDR3 length: 16 residues. The V gene lost 0 bases and the J gene lost 3 bases, with 11 bases spanning the gap.

The rearrangement links TRBV5-6 to TRBJ2-1; D may be TRBD2 (5 bases). The CDR3 covers 16 residues. CDR1 is SGHDT and CDR2 is YYEEEE in the germline V gene. V dropped 2 bases and J dropped 0 bases, with 12 bases sitting between them. The CDR3 nucleotides are TGTGCCAGCAGCTTAAGGCTTACTAGCTCCTACAATGAGCAGTTCTTC. Translation: CASSLRLTSSYNEQFF. Together with reference TRBV5-6 and TRBJ2-1, the CDR3 gives the full variable domain: DAGVTQSPTHLIKTRGQQVTLRCSPKSGHDTVSWYQQALGQGPQFIFQYYEEEERQRGNFPDRFSGHQFPNYSSELNVNALLLGDSALYLCASSLRLTSSYNEQFFGPGTRLTVL.